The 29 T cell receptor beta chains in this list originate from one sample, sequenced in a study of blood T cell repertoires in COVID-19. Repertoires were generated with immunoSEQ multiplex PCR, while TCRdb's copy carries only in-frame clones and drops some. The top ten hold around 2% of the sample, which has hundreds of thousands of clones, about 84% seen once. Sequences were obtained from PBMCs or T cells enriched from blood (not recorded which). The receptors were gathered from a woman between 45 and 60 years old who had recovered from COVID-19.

The CDR3 DNA reads as TGTGCCAGTAGTAGTCGGCGGGGTACAGATACGCAGTATTTT. Its translation is CASSSRRGTDTQYF. The V call is TRBV19, the J call TRBJ2-3, with D possibly TRBD2 on 6 matching bases. The germline CDR1 and CDR2 sequences are LNHDA and SQIVND (reference sequence). The CDR3 runs 14 residues. The V and J ends lost 4 bases and 3 bases respectively, with 11 bases between them.

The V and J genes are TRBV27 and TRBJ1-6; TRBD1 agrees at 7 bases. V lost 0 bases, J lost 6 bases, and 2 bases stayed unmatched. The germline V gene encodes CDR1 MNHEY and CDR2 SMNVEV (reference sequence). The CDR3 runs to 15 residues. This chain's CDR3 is CASSLSRQGNSPLHF. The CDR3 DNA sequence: TGTGCCAGCAGTTTATCGAGACAGGGTAATTCACCCCTCCACTTT.

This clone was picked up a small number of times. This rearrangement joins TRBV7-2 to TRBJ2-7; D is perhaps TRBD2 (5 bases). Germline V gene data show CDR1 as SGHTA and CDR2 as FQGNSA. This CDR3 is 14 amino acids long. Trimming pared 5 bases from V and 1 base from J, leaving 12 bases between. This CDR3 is CASSRAWTSYEQYF. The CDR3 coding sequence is TGTGCCAGCAGCCGGGCCTGGACTTCCTACGAGCAGTACTTC.

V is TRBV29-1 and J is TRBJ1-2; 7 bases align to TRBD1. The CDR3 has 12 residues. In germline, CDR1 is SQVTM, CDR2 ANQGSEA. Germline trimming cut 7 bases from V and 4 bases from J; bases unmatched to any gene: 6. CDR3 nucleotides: TGCAGCGGACTCTGGGACAGCTATGGCTACACCTTC. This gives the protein CSGLWDSYGYTF.

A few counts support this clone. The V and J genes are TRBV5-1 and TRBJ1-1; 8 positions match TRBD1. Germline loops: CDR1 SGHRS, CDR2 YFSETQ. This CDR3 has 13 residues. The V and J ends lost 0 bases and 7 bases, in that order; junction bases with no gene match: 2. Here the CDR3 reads CASSLAGQGEAFF. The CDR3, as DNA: TGCGCCAGCAGCTTGGCTGGACAGGGTGAAGCTTTCTTT.

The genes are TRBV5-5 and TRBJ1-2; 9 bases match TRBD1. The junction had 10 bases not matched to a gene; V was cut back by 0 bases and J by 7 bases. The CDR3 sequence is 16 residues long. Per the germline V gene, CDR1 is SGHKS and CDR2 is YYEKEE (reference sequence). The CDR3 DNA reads TGTGCCAGCAGCTTGGATTCGACAGGGGGTCTTTTTGGCTACACCTTC. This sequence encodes CASSLDSTGGLFGYTF.

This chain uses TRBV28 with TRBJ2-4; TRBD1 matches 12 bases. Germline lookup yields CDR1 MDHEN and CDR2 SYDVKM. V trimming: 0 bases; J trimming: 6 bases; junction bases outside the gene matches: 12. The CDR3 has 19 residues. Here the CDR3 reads CASSLWFDRDRGQGNIQYF. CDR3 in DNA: TGTGCCAGCAGTTTATGGTTCGACCGGGACAGGGGGCAAGGAAACATTCAGTACTTC.

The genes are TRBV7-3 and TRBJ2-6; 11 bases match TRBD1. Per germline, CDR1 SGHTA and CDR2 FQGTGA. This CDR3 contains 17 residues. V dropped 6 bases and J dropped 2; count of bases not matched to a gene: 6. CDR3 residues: CASRSGQGEAGANVLTF. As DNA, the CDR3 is TGTGCCAGCAGATCGGGACAGGGGGAGGCTGGGGCCAACGTCCTGACTTTC.

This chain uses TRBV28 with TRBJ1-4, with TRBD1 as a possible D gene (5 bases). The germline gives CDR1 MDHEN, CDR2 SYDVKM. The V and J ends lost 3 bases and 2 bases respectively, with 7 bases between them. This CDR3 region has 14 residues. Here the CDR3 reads CASSLGQTNEKLFF. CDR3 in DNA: TGTGCCAGCAGTTTGGGGCAGACTAATGAAAAACTGTTTTTT.

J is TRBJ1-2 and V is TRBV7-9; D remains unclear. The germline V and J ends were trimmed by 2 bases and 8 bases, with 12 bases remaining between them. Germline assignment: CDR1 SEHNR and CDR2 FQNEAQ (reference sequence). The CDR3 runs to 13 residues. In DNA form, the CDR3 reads TGTGCCAGCAGCTTACCAGGTTCCGTAGGCTACACCTTC. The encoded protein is CASSLPGSVGYTF.

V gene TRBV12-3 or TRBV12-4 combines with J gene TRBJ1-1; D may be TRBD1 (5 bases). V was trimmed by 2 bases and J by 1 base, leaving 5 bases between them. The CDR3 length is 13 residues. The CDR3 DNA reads TGTGCCAGCAGTTTACAGGGGAACACTGAAGCTTTCTTT. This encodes CASSLQGNTEAFF.

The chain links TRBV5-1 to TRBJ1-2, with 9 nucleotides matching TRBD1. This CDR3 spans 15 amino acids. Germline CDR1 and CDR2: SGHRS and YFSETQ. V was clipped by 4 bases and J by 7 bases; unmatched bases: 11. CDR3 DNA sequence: TGCGCCAGCAGCCCGGGTGGGACAGGGACGTCTGGCTACACCTTC. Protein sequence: CASSPGGTGTSGYTF.

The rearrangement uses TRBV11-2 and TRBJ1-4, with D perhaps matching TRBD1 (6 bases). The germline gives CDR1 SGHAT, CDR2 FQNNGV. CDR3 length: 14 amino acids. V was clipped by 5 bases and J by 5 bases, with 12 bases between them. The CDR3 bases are TGTGCCAGCAGCCCAGGGGTTTGGAATGAAAAACTGTTTTTT. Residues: CASSPGVWNEKLFF.

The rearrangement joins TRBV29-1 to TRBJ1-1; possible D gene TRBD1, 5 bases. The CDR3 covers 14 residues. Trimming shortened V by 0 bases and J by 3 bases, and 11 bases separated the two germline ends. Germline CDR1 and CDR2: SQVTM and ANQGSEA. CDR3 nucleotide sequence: TGCAGCGTTGAAGATCGCGGGGCAGACACTGAAGCTTTCTTT. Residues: CSVEDRGADTEAFF.

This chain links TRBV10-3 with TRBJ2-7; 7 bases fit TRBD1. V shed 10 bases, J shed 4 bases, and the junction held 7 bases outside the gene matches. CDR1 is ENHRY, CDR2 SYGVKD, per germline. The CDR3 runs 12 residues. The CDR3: CATGTDEYEQYF. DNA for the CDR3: TGTGCCACCGGGACAGACGAGTACGAGCAGTACTTC.

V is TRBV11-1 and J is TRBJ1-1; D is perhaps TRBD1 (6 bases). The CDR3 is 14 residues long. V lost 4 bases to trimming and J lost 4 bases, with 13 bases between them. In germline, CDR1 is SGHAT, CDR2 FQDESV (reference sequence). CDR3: CASSSRDKGTEAFF. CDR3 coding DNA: TGTGCCAGCAGCTCCCGGGACAAGGGCACTGAAGCTTTCTTT.

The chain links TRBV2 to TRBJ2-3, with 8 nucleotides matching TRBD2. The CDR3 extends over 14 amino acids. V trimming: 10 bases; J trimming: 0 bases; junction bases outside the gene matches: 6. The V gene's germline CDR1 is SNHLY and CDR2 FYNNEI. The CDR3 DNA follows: TGTGCCATCGAGCGGGGGACTAGCACAGATACGCAGTATTTT. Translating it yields CAIERGTSTDTQYF.

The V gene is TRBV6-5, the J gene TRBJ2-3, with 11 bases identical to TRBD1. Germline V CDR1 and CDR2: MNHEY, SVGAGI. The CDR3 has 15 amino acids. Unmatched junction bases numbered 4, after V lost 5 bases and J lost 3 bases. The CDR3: CASSLGQGVTDTQYF. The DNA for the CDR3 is TGTGCCAGCAGTCTGGGACAGGGGGTGACAGATACGCAGTATTTT.

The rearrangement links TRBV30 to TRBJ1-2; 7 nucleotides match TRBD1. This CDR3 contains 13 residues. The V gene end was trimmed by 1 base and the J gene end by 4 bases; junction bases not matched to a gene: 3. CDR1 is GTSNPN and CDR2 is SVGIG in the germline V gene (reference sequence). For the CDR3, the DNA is TGTGCCTGGAGTGCAGGACAGGCCTATGGCTACACCTTC. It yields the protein CAWSAGQAYGYTF.

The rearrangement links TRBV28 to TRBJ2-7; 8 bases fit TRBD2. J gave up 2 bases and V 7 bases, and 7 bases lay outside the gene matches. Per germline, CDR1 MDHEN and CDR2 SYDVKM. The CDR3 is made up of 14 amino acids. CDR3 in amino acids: CASTSGTSPYEQYF. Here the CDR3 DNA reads TGTGCCAGCACCTCCGGGACTAGTCCCTACGAGCAGTACTTC.

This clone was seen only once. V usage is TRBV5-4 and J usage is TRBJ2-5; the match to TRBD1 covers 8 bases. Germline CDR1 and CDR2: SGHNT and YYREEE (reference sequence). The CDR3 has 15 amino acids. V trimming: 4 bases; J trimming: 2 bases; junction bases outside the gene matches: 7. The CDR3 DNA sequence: TGTGCCAGCAGCAGGGGACAGGCAGCTCAAGAGACCCAGTACTTC. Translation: CASSRGQAAQETQYF.

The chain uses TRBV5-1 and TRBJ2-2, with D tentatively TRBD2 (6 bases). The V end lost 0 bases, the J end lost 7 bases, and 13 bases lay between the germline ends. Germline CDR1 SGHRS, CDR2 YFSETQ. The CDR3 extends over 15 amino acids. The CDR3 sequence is CASSLDPREDGELFF. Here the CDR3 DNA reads TGCGCCAGCAGCTTGGACCCCAGGGAGGACGGGGAGCTGTTTTTT.

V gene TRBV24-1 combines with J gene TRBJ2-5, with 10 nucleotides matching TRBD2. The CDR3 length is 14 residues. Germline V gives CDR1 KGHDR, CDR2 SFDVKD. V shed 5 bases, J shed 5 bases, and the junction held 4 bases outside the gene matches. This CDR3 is CATSGRAGGETQYF. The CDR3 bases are TGTGCCACCAGTGGGAGAGCGGGAGGGGAGACCCAGTACTTC.

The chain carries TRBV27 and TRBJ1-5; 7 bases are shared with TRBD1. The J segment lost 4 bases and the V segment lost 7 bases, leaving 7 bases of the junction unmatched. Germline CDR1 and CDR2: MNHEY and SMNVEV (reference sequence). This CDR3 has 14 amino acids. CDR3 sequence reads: CASIRQGPNQPQHF. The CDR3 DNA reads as TGTGCCAGCATTCGACAGGGTCCGAATCAGCCCCAGCATTTT.

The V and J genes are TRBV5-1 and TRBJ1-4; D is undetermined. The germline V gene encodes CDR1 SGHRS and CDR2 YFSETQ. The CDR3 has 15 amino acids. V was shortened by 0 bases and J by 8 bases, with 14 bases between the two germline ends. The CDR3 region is CASSLGSSAGEKLFF. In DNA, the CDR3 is TGCGCCAGCAGCTTGGGGTCGTCCGCGGGGGAAAAACTGTTTTTT.

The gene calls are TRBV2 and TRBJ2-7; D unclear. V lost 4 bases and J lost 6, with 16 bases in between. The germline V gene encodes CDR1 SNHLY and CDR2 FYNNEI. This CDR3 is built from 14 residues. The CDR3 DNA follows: TGTGCCAGCAGTGTCCGCTATACTTCCCCCGAGCAGTACTTC. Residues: CASSVRYTSPEQYF.

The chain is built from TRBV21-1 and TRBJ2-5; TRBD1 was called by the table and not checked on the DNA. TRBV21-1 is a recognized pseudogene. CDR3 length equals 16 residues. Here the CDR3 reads CASSTRDRDSQETQYF. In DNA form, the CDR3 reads TGTGCCAGCAGCACCCGGGACAGGGATTCCCAAGAGACCCAGTACTTC.

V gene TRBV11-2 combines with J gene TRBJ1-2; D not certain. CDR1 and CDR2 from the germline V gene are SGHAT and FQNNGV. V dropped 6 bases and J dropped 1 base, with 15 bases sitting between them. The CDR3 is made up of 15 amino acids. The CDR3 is CASRSQPGVNYGYTF. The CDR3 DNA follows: TGTGCCAGCAGGAGTCAGCCCGGGGTTAACTATGGCTACACCTTC.

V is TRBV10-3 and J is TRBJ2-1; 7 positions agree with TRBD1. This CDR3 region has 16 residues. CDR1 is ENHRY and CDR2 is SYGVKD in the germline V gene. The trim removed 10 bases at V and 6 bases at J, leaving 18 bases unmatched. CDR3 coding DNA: TGTGCCACAGGTTACAGGGGAATAGGACCGAGCAATGAGCAGTTCTTC. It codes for CATGYRGIGPSNEQFF.